A selection of T cell receptor beta chains follows, all from one sample in a study of Graves' ophthalmopathy and Graves' hyperthyroidism. TCRdb re-analysed the multiplex PCR reads in MiXCR, keeping a single row per CDR3 protein. This sample has 600,000 to 650,000 distinct CDR3 sequences, with over 20% found just once. The sample was peripheral blood. Receptors originate from a woman aged 18-29 years with stable Graves' hyperthyroidism. Some clones in this sample may be carry-over from other donors' samples. Both conserved end residues are part of each CDR3. The D gene is left open where the match is weak. Size tells how often a clone was seen (once, few, many) or the class of an expanded clone, and some rows leave it out.

clone_size | j_call | d_call | v_call | cdr3_aa | cdr3_nt
many | TRBJ2-2 | TRBD1 | TRBV3-1 | CASSQRDRGSGELFF | TGTGCCAGCAGCCAGCGGGACAGGGGCTCCGGGGAGCTGTTTTTT
. | TRBJ1-2 | . | TRBV7-9 | CASSSTMGGDYGYTF | TGTGCCAGCAGCTCTACAATGGGCGGGGACTATGGCTACACCTTC
. | TRBJ2-7 | . | TRBV28 | CASSLSGVLYEQYF | TGTGCCAGCAGTTTGTCCGGGGTACTCTACGAGCAGTACTTC
few | TRBJ1-6 | . | TRBV5-6 | CASSPSTRGNNSPLHF | TGTGCCAGCAGCCCCTCGACTCGGGGGAATAATTCACCCCTCCACTTT
many | TRBJ1-5 | . | TRBV20-1 | CSASWAEQNQPQHF | TGCAGTGCTAGTTGGGCAGAACAAAATCAGCCCCAGCATTTT
once | TRBJ1-5 | TRBD1 | TRBV28 | CASSLTGVVNQPQHF | TGTGCCAGCAGTTTAACAGGGGTAGTAAATCAGCCCCAGCATTTT
many | TRBJ1-2 | . | TRBV7-2 | CASSVYSQGYGYTF | TGTGCCAGCAGCGTCTACTCACAGGGCTACGGCTACACCTTC
. | TRBJ1-2 | . | TRBV6-1 | CASSEEGTYGYTF | TGTGCCAGCAGTGAAGAGGGGACCTATGGCTACACCTTC
many | TRBJ2-7 | TRBD2 | TRBV9 | CASSVASTSGSYEQYF | TGTGCCAGCAGCGTAGCTAGCACTAGCGGGAGCTACGAGCAGTACTTC
. | TRBJ1-1 | . | TRBV4-2 | CASSLEQDGEAFF | TGTGCCAGCAGCCTAGAACAGGACGGTGAAGCTTTCTTT
many | TRBJ1-1 | . | TRBV5-1 | CASSLELRDTEAFF | TGCGCCAGCAGCTTGGAGCTCAGGGACACTGAAGCTTTCTTT
few | TRBJ1-1 | . | TRBV7-8 | CASSLAQRPRLF | TGTGCCAGCAGCTTAGCACAGAGGCCACGCCTTTTT
many | TRBJ1-5 | . | TRBV7-2 | CASSLMPGDNQPQHF | TGTGCCAGCAGCCTTATGCCAGGGGACAATCAGCCCCAGCATTTT
. | TRBJ2-7 | . | TRBV6-1 | CASTSGRSEQYF | TGTGCCAGCACCTCGGGTCGGAGCGAGCAGTACTTC
many | TRBJ1-1 | TRBD1 | TRBV25-1 | CASSVRGRAEAFF | TGTGCCAGCAGTGTGAGGGGGCGGGCTGAAGCTTTCTTT
many | TRBJ2-6 | . | TRBV20-1 | CSAPGVLSGANVLTF | TGCAGTGCTCCAGGGGTCCTCTCTGGGGCCAACGTCCTGACTTTC
. | TRBJ1-5 | . | TRBV5-1 | CASSLDGTEYQPQHF | TGCGCCAGCAGCTTGGATGGAACCGAATATCAGCCCCAGCATTTT
many | TRBJ1-6 | . | TRBV6-1 | CATVASGSPLHF | TGTGCCACCGTGGCCTCCGGGTCACCCCTCCACTTT
many | TRBJ2-7 | TRBD1 | TRBV6-1 | CASSDDLGQRGYEQYF | TGTGCCAGCAGTGACGATTTGGGACAGAGGGGCTACGAGCAGTACTTC
. | TRBJ1-1 | . | TRBV5-6 | CASSLVTSINEAFF | TGTGCCAGCAGCTTAGTCACAAGCATAAATGAAGCTTTCTTT
many | TRBJ1-5 | . | TRBV6-5 | CASSYRLAQGSNQPQHF | TGTGCCAGCAGTTATAGGTTGGCACAAGGAAGCAATCAGCCCCAGCATTTT
. | TRBJ1-1 | TRBD1 | TRBV9 | CASSVGMGQGTGTEAFF | TGTGCCAGCAGCGTAGGGATGGGACAGGGGACGGGGACTGAAGCTTTCTTT